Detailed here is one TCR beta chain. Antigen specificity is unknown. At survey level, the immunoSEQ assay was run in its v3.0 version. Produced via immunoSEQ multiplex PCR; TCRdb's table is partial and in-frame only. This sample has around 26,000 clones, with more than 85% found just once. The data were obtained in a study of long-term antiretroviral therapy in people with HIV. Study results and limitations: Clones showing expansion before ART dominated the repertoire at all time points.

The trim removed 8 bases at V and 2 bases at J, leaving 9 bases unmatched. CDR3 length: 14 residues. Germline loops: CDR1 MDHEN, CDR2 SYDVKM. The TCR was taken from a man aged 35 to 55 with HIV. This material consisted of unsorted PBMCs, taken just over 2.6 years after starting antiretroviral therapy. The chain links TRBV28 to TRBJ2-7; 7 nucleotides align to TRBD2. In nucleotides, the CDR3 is TGTGCCAGCCGTCCGGGACTACCGACCTACGAGCAGTACTTC. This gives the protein CASRPGLPTYEQYF.